Included here is one TCR beta chain sequence, with context. The authors' processing: Filtering differed, since immunoSEQ gave only junction sequences and no quality scores. Some clones are missing from TCRdb's copy, which holds only in-frame ones; the method was immunoSEQ multiplex PCR. V and J calls and clone size are those listed in that table; D and trimming were worked out from the DNA. This sample carries about 2.4 million clones, over 85% of them seen once, and the ten largest clones take approximately 0.35%. This sample is part of a study of shared clonotypes between healthy human individuals. Sequencing was carried out using naive CD4+ T cells from PBMCs. Subset indicated: CD45RA+ positively selected. This receptor was obtained from a man younger than 35 in good health. Some clones in this sample may be carry-over from other donors' samples.

The CDR3 loop is CASCGQGGSAGYTF. In nucleotides, the CDR3 is TGTGCCAGCTGCGGACAGGGAGGCTCGGCTGGCTACACCTTC. The V call is TRBV6-4, the J call TRBJ1-2; TRBD1 matches at 8 bases. The trim removed 8 bases at V and 7 bases at J, leaving 12 bases unmatched. Germline V gene data show CDR1 as MRHNA and CDR2 as SNTAGT. The CDR3 consists of 14 residues.